The source of this T cell receptor (beta chain) is a study of vaccination and CD4 T cells after COVID-19. In the case of this clonotype: What it binds is not known.

Once obtained from cultured CD4+ T cells, the DNA was sequenced using the Oncomine TCR Beta short-read assay. TCRdb recomputed calls from the PCR reads with MiXCR, one row per CDR3 protein. In the table there are 13,000 or so distinct CDR3 sequences, 35% of which are singletons. Trimming took off 5 bases at V and 3 bases at J, with 17 bases between the two ends. Per the germline V gene, CDR1 is LNHDA and CDR2 is SQIVND (reference sequence). This CDR3 comprises 15 residues. Treatment described: roughly ten-day PBMC culture with coronavirus spike peptide pools or control peptides (ViraFEST assay). For ViraFEST, peptide pools expanded antigen-specific T cells, after which the TCRs were sequenced. Peptide pools at roughly 10 ug/ml, together with approximately 10 IU/ml IL-2, were added to cultures of around 2.2 million PBMCs per well.

The J gene is TRBJ2-7, the V gene TRBV19; D is unclear. Sequencing input: CD4+ T cells from blood, cultured in vitro. This receptor was obtained from a human donor who had recovered from COVID-19. In nucleotides, the CDR3 is TGTGCCAGTAGTCTCCGGGTCCTGCCCTACTACGAGCAGTACTTC. Protein product: CASSLRVLPYYEQYF.